This T cell receptor (beta chain) was observed in a study of cytomegalovirus exposure and HLA in healthy donors (dated by TCRdb to the late 2010s). For the study in its entirety: An earlier analysis of under 600 of the donors reported roughly 300 Gb of sequence data and about 100 million unique TCR beta sequences from some 180 million T cells. About 280 gigabases of sequencing data and 70 million to 100 million unique TCR sequences made up an early release that covered around 640 HLA-typed donors. Of the approximately 400 genotyped donors, roughly 80% fell in the genetic ancestry cluster associated with self-reported Caucasian donors. The study aimed to test whether cataloging public T cell receptors could reveal signatures of past pathogen exposure. The study profiled the T cell repertoires of hundreds of subjects by immunosequencing and related them to cytomegalovirus serostatus. In addition to the first cohort of 666 subjects, a separate validation cohort of 130 or so different subjects was used. High-throughput TCR immunosequencing, statistical association of individual TCRs with disease status, and machine learning were combined to predict cytomegalovirus infection status. A later analysis re-analyzed previously published TCR beta repertoires from approximately 670 donors and added high-resolution HLA genotyping to study TCR occurrence patterns. In the later analysis, no new phenotypic data were used to find candidate immune exposures; instead, reliance was placed on TCR beta sequences and their occurrence across donors. An earlier analysis of fewer than 750 of the donors used high-throughput TCR beta sequencing to judge whether each TCR beta V gene segment behaved as functional or pseudogenic. Alongside the repertoire data, information on donor age, sex, ethnicity and CMV serostatus was compiled. In a later genetic analysis, genome-wide SNP genotypes for about 60% of the 666 donors were used, and that subset was treated as a discovery cohort. Every discovery cohort repertoire had been produced on one sequencing platform. HLA typing included class I and class II loci at four-digit resolution. Typing coverage differed by locus: A, B, C, DRB1 and DQB1 were typed in roughly 620-630 donors, DQA1 in about 500, DPA1 in some 600, and DPB1 in approximately 450. Several DR-DQ haplotypes were treated as single units for association and clustering because of strong linkage in the cohort. Across 300 to 500 genotyped donors of the cohort, an average of about 200,000 unique TCR beta nucleotide sequences per donor were sequenced, and approximately 17% of those sequences were non-productive. The research as a whole found: According to a later analysis, parvovirus B19, influenza, CMV and Epstein-Barr virus appeared linked to several top co-occurrence clusters. Because the 87-base-pair reads could not distinguish some IMGT-functional V segments, including TRBV6-2 and TRBV6-3, those segments were excluded. In a later analysis, most CMV-associated TCR beta chains were found to appear HLA-restricted, with HLA associations seemingly driven largely by CMV exposure. A later genetic analysis associated a missense DCLRE1C variant with V-gene and J-gene trimming of TCR beta chains, and an independent cohort replicated the association. According to a later analysis, TCR association rates differed among HLA loci, with DRB1 alleles showing the most associated TCRs and HLA-C alleles showing the fewest. It was suggested by the authors that the approach could potentially be generalized to other disease states and immunological phenotypes. A later analysis associated about 17,000 TCR beta sequences with specific HLA alleles at a false discovery rate of 0.05. Because HLA typing was unavailable for some donors at each locus, only the typed subset was used in association tests. Linkage disequilibrium might explain the correlated functional status among segregating V segments, but an unknown experimental factor could not be ruled out. Compared with the approximately 710-donor mean, donors in an Asian-associated ancestry cluster had fewer N-insertions in productive TCRs, according to a later genetic analysis. For the cohort, immune exposure information was limited to CMV serostatus. Fewer than 20 rarely observed V segments, including chromosome 9 orphons, were excluded from the earlier analysis of almost 600 of the donors because counts were too low. A few of the identified cytomegalovirus-associated TCR beta chains were confirmed in vitro to be specific for cytomegalovirus antigens. Assigning TCR associations to individual alleles was difficult when HLA alleles, especially DR and DQ, strongly co-occurred. Presence/absence analyses assumed roughly uniform sequencing depth across donors, an assumption that may not hold. The sequencing pipeline was judged likely to have produced a cluster of highly shared sequence variants as a technical artifact. In a later analysis, HLA-associated TCR beta chains were found to be more clonally expanded and to have lower generation probabilities than equally common non-associated chains. The cohort was sequenced for TCR beta chains only, and without alpha or paired-chain data the features that could be detected were limited. The classifier was reported to diagnose cytomegalovirus status with high specificity and sensitivity in both the original cohort and the validation cohort. In an earlier analysis of fewer than 700 of the donors, most TCR beta V segments appeared in productive rearrangements about 87% or about 30% of the time, broadly matching IMGT annotations. A further reported finding was that TCR beta sequences accurately predicted the HLA-A and HLA-B alleles for most subjects in the first cohort. In the study, some 160 TCR beta chains were listed as associated with cytomegalovirus. While some public TCRs were present in many individuals, most TCR sequences turned up only very rarely across donors.

The cohort comprised 670 or so healthy bone marrow donors. At the time of sampling, all cohort members were nominally healthy, though unrecorded immune exposures were likely present. The donor tested CMV seropositive, placing the donor among the approximately 290 seropositive members of the cohort. A peripheral blood sample was collected from each donor, and TCR beta sequencing was performed on peripheral blood mononuclear cells. The Qiagen DNeasy Blood Extraction Kit was used to extract genomic DNA from the blood cell samples. Library method: the immunoSEQ multiplex PCR assay. For the multiplex PCR, a mixture combining 60 forward primers for TCR Vbeta segments and 13 reverse primers for TCR Jbeta segments was used. Amplification of the CDR3 region of rearranged TCR beta genes was performed with a multiplex PCR assay on genomic DNA. The Illumina HiSeq System was used to sequence the amplified TCR beta libraries as 87-base-pair reads. The paper's data handling went like this. A later analysis counted about 76 million unique TCR beta chains across the 666 repertoires, and some 11 million of these chains were shared by at least two donors. A nearest-neighbor algorithm error-corrected the raw reads and collapsed the reads into unique sequences, merging closely related sequences to remove PCR and sequencing errors. V, D and J gene segments were assigned by aligning CDR3 sequences to IMGT reference sequences. For a sequence to be retained, a match of at least six nucleotides was required to both a V gene segment and a J gene segment. A rearrangement was called productive if the CDR3 had no stop codons and remained in frame with V and J, and every other rearrangement was called non-productive. Following IMGT convention, CDR3 was defined as the stretch from the second conserved V-encoded cysteine to the conserved J-encoded phenylalanine. The earlier analysis of about 570 of the donors excluded any sequence lacking an unambiguous match to a single V gene segment. In an earlier analysis of several hundred of the donors, V segments were called functional above 56.7% productive rearrangements and were called segregating when the between-donor standard deviation exceeded 5%. A statistical classification framework was built for diagnosing cytomegalovirus status from the catalog of TCR beta chain sequences. In a later analysis, V and J genes were assigned by comparing TCR nucleotide sequences against IMGT/GENE-DB human TR gene sequences. Using the TCRdist pipeline, a later analysis assigned CDR3 sequences along with most-parsimonious VDJ recombination scenarios. In a later analysis, each TCR beta chain was defined by its CDR3 amino acid sequence together with its V-gene family, and reads lacking a unique V-gene family were excluded. To address suspected cross-contamination and a sequencing artifact, a later analysis removed around 600 highly shared, low-generation-probability nucleotide sequences. In a later analysis, a clonal expansion index for each public chain was calculated from normalized within-repertoire ranks of inferred template counts. In a later analysis, generation probabilities were computed using a VDJ recombination model fitted to out-of-frame rearrangements, and the results were checked against IGoR. Hypergeometric tests were used in a later analysis to score TCR-TCR, TCR-HLA and TCR-CMV co-occurrence, with a repertoire-size bias correction applied to the TCR pairs. To estimate false discovery rates, a later analysis permuted the HLA or CMV assignments 20 times. In a later analysis, co-occurring TCRs were grouped using DBSCAN, with TCRdist sequence similarity added in when clustering inside HLA-allele-positive subsets. Co-occurrence clustering excluded repertoires with fewer than 30,000 or more than 120,000 public chains, plus five with anomalous nucleotide sharing. Imported from immuneACCESS, the table was reduced by TCRdb to in-frame sequences with V and J called. These copies leave out some clones; in studies compared against another copy, an unresolved V gene accounts for under half, and the cause of the remainder is not known. V and J calls and clone size are as listed in that table; D and trimming were resolved from the DNA. The table for this sample lists about 180,000 clones; 75% to 85% of them were counted only once. Roughly 2.5% of the sample belongs to the ten largest clones.

As concerns this clone: Its antigen has not been determined. Base-call qualities are not available, and no considerably larger clone is one nucleotide away.

The CDR3, cysteine through phenylalanine, is 13 amino acids long. The retained sequence is limited to the CDR3, 39 bases, with the frame set at the first base. The V end loses 10 bases and the J end loses 3 bases, and a stretch of 15 bases separates them. From the germline V gene, CDR1 is MNHNS and CDR2 is SASEGT. Specimen: PBMCs. This sequence was found in a young woman in good health and CMV-seropositive. The rearranged chain carries TRBV6-1 and TRBJ1-1; a weak D assignment points to TRBD1 (5 bases agree). The nucleotide sequence reads TGTGCCATCAATGCCTGGGGCGACACTGAAGCTTTCTTT. Its protein reads: CAINAWGDTEAFF.